This TCR beta chain was recorded in a study of control samples from healthy donors and cancer patients. The assay was immunoSEQ multiplex PCR, and TCRdb's table has in-frame clones only and misses some. The sample lists 130,000 to 150,000 clones, 90% to 95% seen once, with 14% in the top ten. Germline lookup yields CDR1 SGHVS and CDR2 FQNEAQ. The V gene end was trimmed by 5 bases and the J gene end by 10 bases; junction bases not matched to a gene: 8. CDR3 length: 13 residues. About this clone: Other DNA variants within this sample encode the same CDR3.

The chain couples TRBV7-8 to TRBJ2-1; 7 positions agree with TRBD2. This TCR derives from a man aged 55 to 70 with colorectal cancer. What was sequenced was PBMCs. CDR3 sequence reads: CASSRILAEEQFF. CDR3 DNA sequence: TGTGCCAGCAGCCGGATTCTAGCGGAAGAGCAGTTCTTC.